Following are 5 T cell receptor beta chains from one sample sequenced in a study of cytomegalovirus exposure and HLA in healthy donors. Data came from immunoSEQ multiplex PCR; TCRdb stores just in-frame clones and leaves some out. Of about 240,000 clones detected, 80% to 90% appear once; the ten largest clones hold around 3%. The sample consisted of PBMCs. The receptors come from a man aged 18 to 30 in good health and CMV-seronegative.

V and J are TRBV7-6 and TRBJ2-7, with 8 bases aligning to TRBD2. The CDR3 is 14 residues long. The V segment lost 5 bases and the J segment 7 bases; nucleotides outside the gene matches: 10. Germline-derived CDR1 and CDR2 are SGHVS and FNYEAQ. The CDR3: CASSQIPGGWEQYF. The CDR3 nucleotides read TGTGCCAGCAGCCAGATCCCGGGAGGGTGGGAGCAGTACTTC.

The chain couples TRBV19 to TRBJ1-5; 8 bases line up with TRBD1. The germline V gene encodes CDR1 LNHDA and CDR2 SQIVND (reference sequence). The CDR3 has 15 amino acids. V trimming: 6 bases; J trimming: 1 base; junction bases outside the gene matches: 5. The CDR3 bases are TGTGCCAGTAGCGCGCAGGGGGCGAGCAATCAGCCCCAGCATTTT. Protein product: CASSAQGASNQPQHF.

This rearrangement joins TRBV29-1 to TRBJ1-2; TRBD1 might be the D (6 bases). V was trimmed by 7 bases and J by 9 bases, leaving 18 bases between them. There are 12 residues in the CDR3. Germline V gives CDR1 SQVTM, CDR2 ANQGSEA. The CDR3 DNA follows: TGCAGCGGGGTTACGTTAGGACAGCGCTACACCTTC. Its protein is CSGVTLGQRYTF. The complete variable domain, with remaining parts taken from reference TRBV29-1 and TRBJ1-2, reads SAVISQKPSRDICQRGTSLTIQCQVDSQVTMMFWYRQQPGQSLTLIATANQGSEATYESGFVIDKFPISRPNLTFSTLTVSNMSPEDSSIYLCSGVTLGQRYTFGSGTRLTVV.

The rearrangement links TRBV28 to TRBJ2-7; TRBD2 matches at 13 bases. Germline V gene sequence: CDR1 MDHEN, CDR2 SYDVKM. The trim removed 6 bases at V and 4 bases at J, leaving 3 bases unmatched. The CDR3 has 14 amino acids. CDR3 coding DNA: TGTGCCAGCAGAGGGACTAGCGGGGTTTACGAGCAGTACTTC. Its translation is CASRGTSGVYEQYF.

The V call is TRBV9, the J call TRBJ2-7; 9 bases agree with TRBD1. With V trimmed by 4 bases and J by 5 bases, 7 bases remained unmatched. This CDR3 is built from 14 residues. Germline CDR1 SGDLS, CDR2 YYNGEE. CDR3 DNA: TGTGCCAGCAGCCTCCGGACAGGGGTTAACGAGCAGTACTTC. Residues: CASSLRTGVNEQYF.